The rows below give T cell receptor beta chains drawn from one sample of a study of control samples from healthy donors and cancer patients. Profiling relied on immunoSEQ multiplex PCR, and the TCRdb table lists in-frame clones only, not all of them. In the table there are 120,000 or so clones, 91% of which are singletons. The specimen was blood. The receptors originated from a woman between 18 and 30 years old in good health. Each CDR3 is given with its conserved first and last residue. A D gene is named only where the DNA matches it firmly. Size is stated for part of the rows, as once, few or many counts, or as a class when the clone is expanded.

clone_size j_call v_call d_call cdr3_nt cdr3_aa
NA TRBJ2-7 TRBV7-8 NA TGTGCCAGCAGCTATAATGTGGGGTTCTACGAGCAGTACTTC CASSYNVGFYEQYF
NA TRBJ2-2 TRBV6-5 TRBD1 TGTGCCAGCAGCAAACAGGGGGTAATCACCGGGGAGCTGTTTTTT CASSKQGVITGELFF
NA TRBJ2-1 TRBV28 NA TGTGCCAGCAGTTTGGGGCGGGTCCGGCTCCTGTACAATGAGCAGTTCTTC CASSLGRVRLLYNEQFF
NA TRBJ2-6 TRBV5-5 NA TGTGCCAGCAGCTTGGTTTCCGGGGGCGCGGGGGCCAACGTCCTGACTTTC CASSLVSGGAGANVLTF
NA TRBJ1-2 TRBV15 NA TGTGCCACCAGCAGAGAAATAACACAGCTCAGTTATGGCTACACCTTC CATSREITQLSYGYTF
NA TRBJ1-2 TRBV5-1 NA TGCGCCAGCGCCACCGGGACACCCGACTTTGGCTACACCTTC CASATGTPDFGYTF
NA TRBJ2-5 TRBV7-2 NA TGTGCCAGCAGCCCGATGGCTGGGGTCTTAGAGACCCAGTACTTC CASSPMAGVLETQYF
NA TRBJ2-1 TRBV6-2/TRBV6-3 TRBD2 TGTGCCAGCAGCGCCCTAGCGGTTTCCTACAATGAGCAGTTCTTC CASSALAVSYNEQFF
NA TRBJ2-1 TRBV7-2 NA TGTGCCAGCAGCTCTGACGGGGACAATGAGCAGTTCTTC CASSSDGDNEQFF
NA TRBJ1-5 TRBV6-5 NA TGTGCCAGCACATGGGACGGCTATAGCAATCAGCCCCAGCATTTT CASTWDGYSNQPQHF
NA TRBJ2-5 TRBV7-6 TRBD2 TGTGCCAGCAGCTTAGGTCTAGCGGGGGAAAACCAAGAGACCCAGTACTTC CASSLGLAGENQETQYF
NA TRBJ2-3 TRBV9 NA TGTGCCAGCAGCTCGGGCAGCACAGATACGCAGTATTTT CASSSGSTDTQYF
NA TRBJ1-2 TRBV4-3 NA TGCGCCAGCAGCCAAGATACGACGAGGGTGGGGGGTGGCTACACCTTC CASSQDTTRVGGGYTF
once TRBJ1-2 TRBV7-9 NA TGTGCCAGCAGCTCACAGGGAGTATATGGCTATGGCTACACCTTC CASSSQGVYGYGYTF
NA TRBJ1-3 TRBV5-1 TRBD1 TGCGCCAGCAGCAATCCCGGGACAGGGGTCGGAAACACCATATATTTT CASSNPGTGVGNTIYF
NA TRBJ2-6 TRBV19 TRBD1 TGTGCCAGTAGTGGGGACAGGGTGTCTGGGGCCAACGTCCTGACTTTC CASSGDRVSGANVLTF
NA TRBJ1-5 TRBV5-1 NA TGCGCCAGCTCTGAAACAGGGACAAGTAGCAATCAGCCCCAGCATTTT CASSETGTSSNQPQHF
NA TRBJ2-3 TRBV4-3 NA TGCGCCAGCAGCCAAGAGGCAGGAACTCACACAGATACGCAGTATTTT CASSQEAGTHTDTQYF
NA TRBJ1-1 TRBV27 TRBD1 TGTGCCAGCAGTATAAACCCCGGACAGGGGGTCACTGAAGCTTTCTTT CASSINPGQGVTEAFF
NA TRBJ2-1 TRBV29-1 NA TGCAGCGTTGGACAAGGGGATGAGCAGTTCTTC CSVGQGDEQFF
NA TRBJ2-1 TRBV27 TRBD2 TGTGCCAGCAGCCGAAGCGGGACCTACAATGAGCAGTTCTTC CASSRSGTYNEQFF
NA TRBJ2-3 TRBV18 NA TGTGCCAGCTCACCTGACGGGTGGGTAGCTGGTCACACAGATACGCAGTATTTT CASSPDGWVAGHTDTQYF
NA TRBJ2-3 TRBV5-4 TRBD2 TGTGCCAGCAGCATGCTAGCGGGGAGCACAGATACGCAGTATTTT CASSMLAGSTDTQYF
NA TRBJ2-3 TRBV11-2 NA TGTGCCAGCAGTAACCGGGTCGGAGGTTCCCCTAGCACAGATACGCAGTATTTT CASSNRVGGSPSTDTQYF
NA TRBJ1-1 TRBV18 TRBD1 TGTGCCAGCTCACCGAGGGAACAGGGGGCTCTGAACACTGAAGCTTTCTTT CASSPREQGALNTEAFF
NA TRBJ1-6 TRBV13 TRBD1 TGTGCCAGCAGCTTCGGGGACAGGGAGAATTCACCCCTCCACTTT CASSFGDRENSPLHF
NA TRBJ2-1 TRBV18 NA TGTGCCAGCTCATCCAGCTCCTACAATGAGCAGTTCTTC CASSSSSYNEQFF
NA TRBJ2-5 TRBV20-1 TRBD2 TGCAGTGCTAGTGAGCGGGAGGGGGGGGAGACCCAGTACTTC CSASEREGGETQYF
NA TRBJ1-4 TRBV5-1 TRBD1 TGCGCCAGCAGCCCCCGGACAGGGGAGTACGAAAAACTGTTTTTT CASSPRTGEYEKLFF
few TRBJ1-5 TRBV28 NA TGTGCCAGCAGTTATACAGGGAACTATCAGCCCCAGCATTTT CASSYTGNYQPQHF
NA TRBJ2-5 TRBV7-2 NA TGTGCCAGCAGCTTAGGAGTAGCAGGACAGACCCAGTACTTC CASSLGVAGQTQYF
NA TRBJ2-5 TRBV7-8 TRBD2 TGTGCCAGCAGCCCGGATCTAGCGGCGTACCAAGAGACCCAGTACTTC CASSPDLAAYQETQYF
NA TRBJ2-2 TRBV5-4 TRBD1 TGTGCCAGCAGCCGGGGACAGGGTCCCGGGGAGCTGTTTTTT CASSRGQGPGELFF
NA TRBJ1-5 TRBV5-4 NA TGTGCCAGCAGCTTTGGTCCGCAGGCTCAGCCCCAGCATTTT CASSFGPQAQPQHF
NA TRBJ1-2 TRBV2 NA TGTGCCAGCAGTGACGCGGCGGGGGGAGGCTATGGCTACACCTTC CASSDAAGGGYGYTF
NA TRBJ2-7 TRBV28 NA TGTGCCAGCAGTCCCCTAGGAGGGGTGGAAGACGAGCAGTACTTC CASSPLGGVEDEQYF
NA TRBJ1-3 TRBV19 NA TGTGCCAGTAGTATGGGGGGTTTCTCTGGAAACACCATATATTTT CASSMGGFSGNTIYF
once TRBJ2-1 TRBV6-6 NA TGTGCCAGCAGTTACTCATACAATGAGCAGTTCTTC CASSYSYNEQFF
NA TRBJ1-3 TRBV28 NA TGTGCCAGCAGTTTTTTCTCACCCCCTGGAAACACCATATATTTT CASSFFSPPGNTIYF
NA TRBJ2-1 TRBV29-1 TRBD1 TGCAGCGTTGAAGGGGACAGGGTTTCCTACAATGAGCAGTTCTTC CSVEGDRVSYNEQFF
NA TRBJ2-5 TRBV28 TRBD1 TGTGCCAGCAGTAACAGGGGGCCGGAGACCCAGTACTTC CASSNRGPETQYF